A selection of T cell receptor beta chains follows, all from one sample in a study of CDR3 diversity in severe acne. One entry per CDR3 protein results from TCRdb running MiXCR on the PCR reads. This repertoire shows about 97,000 distinct CDR3 sequences, roughly 51% found once; its top ten account for around an eighth. Material: blood. The receptor set was obtained from a male donor with acne. CDR3s include the opening cysteine and the closing phenylalanine or tryptophan. The order of the fields is clone size, J gene, V gene, CDR3 protein. Clone size, where shown, is once, few, many, or a class for clones that have expanded.

>-|TRBJ2-7|TRBV7-2
CASSSGTGTYEQYF
>-|TRBJ2-1|TRBV3-1
CASSQDLPAGENEQFF
>medium-sized|TRBJ2-1|TRBV10-1
CASSVGLAGTENEQFF
>many|TRBJ1-1|TRBV29-1
CSGRQGAAEAFF
>-|TRBJ2-3|TRBV25-1
CASRGIYSTDTQYF
>few|TRBJ2-7|TRBV20-1
CSARTAGTSGRAVEQYF
>many|TRBJ2-1|TRBV19
CASSIGIEQFF
>-|TRBJ1-5|TRBV29-1
CAGGQRLNNNQPQHF
>once|TRBJ2-5|TRBV19
CASSSGTGDQETQYF
>-|TRBJ2-3|TRBV2
CASSETGSTDTQYF
>few|TRBJ2-7|TRBV24-1
CATSGPLGEQYF
>medium-sized|TRBJ1-4|TRBV9
CASSAWPQGSDEKLFF
>-|TRBJ1-1|TRBV19
CASSIPSTKEAFF
>once|TRBJ2-7|TRBV20-1
CSAKGLAGGSEQYF
>-|TRBJ2-5|TRBV6-1
CASSYSGRAGETQCF
>many|TRBJ2-3|TRBV9
CASSPWPVVSGRTDTQYF
>-|TRBJ1-4|TRBV19
CASQATNEKLFF
>-|TRBJ1-2|TRBV20-1
CSASPGQPIGYTF
>-|TRBJ2-7|TRBV7-6
CASSLAANAEQYF
>-|TRBJ2-5|TRBV6-5
CASSPGQGSETQYF
>-|TRBJ1-3|TRBV29-1
CSVDSGGLGNTIYF
>-|TRBJ2-5|TRBV15
CATSREWGGLAGETQYF
>-|TRBJ1-2|TRBV7-2
CASSLGAGYGYTF
>-|TRBJ2-1|TRBV19
CASSTGTSGPQFF
>-|TRBJ2-7|TRBV12-3/TRBV12-4
CASSENNDEQYF
>-|TRBJ2-7|TRBV5-4
CASSLAWGAYEQYF
>many|TRBJ1-5|TRBV6-2/TRBV6-3
CASSPLRDRTYSNQPQHF
>-|TRBJ2-5|TRBV5-4
CASSGGTGRFETQYF
>-|TRBJ2-7|TRBV7-6
CASSRLAGAEQYF
>once|TRBJ2-1|TRBV10-3
CAISESFGKAEGGRTYNEQFF
>-|TRBJ2-7|TRBV7-2
CASRLTPGTSGGDEQYF
>many|TRBJ2-7|TRBV7-9
CASSQQGPYEQYF
>medium-sized|TRBJ1-1|TRBV20-1
CSALPSGGQYPDEAFF
>-|TRBJ2-1|TRBV6-4
CASSRLAGGDNEQFF
>few|TRBJ2-2|TRBV11-2
CASSRPGQLFGGELFF
>many|TRBJ2-7|TRBV11-3
CASSPRPGQPYEQYF
>-|TRBJ1-1|TRBV7-9
CASSGHREGTEAFF
>many|TRBJ2-5|TRBV7-2
CASSYLGGRETQYF
>-|TRBJ1-1|TRBV2
CASTHARAMNTEAFF
>many|TRBJ2-3|TRBV10-2
CASSDWDYTDTQYF
>once|TRBJ2-2|TRBV19
CASSMQGTHTGELFF
>many|TRBJ1-4|TRBV27
CASSFGQGHEKLFF
>-|TRBJ1-2|TRBV15
CATSRDAGVTNNYGYTF
>-|TRBJ2-5|TRBV7-8
CASTSGIGGGETQYF
>many|TRBJ2-2|TRBV9
CASSFQTGHTGELFF
>-|TRBJ1-4|TRBV13
CASSPRAAEKLFF
>-|TRBJ2-7|TRBV5-4
CASSLAGTGGLYEQYF
>-|TRBJ1-1|TRBV5-4
CASSLGQGAGTEAFF
>many|TRBJ1-2|TRBV5-4
CASSPDKNYGYTF
>few|TRBJ1-2|TRBV5-5
CASSGMDGGFYGYTF
>once|TRBJ2-7|TRBV19
CASSISSGARYEQYF